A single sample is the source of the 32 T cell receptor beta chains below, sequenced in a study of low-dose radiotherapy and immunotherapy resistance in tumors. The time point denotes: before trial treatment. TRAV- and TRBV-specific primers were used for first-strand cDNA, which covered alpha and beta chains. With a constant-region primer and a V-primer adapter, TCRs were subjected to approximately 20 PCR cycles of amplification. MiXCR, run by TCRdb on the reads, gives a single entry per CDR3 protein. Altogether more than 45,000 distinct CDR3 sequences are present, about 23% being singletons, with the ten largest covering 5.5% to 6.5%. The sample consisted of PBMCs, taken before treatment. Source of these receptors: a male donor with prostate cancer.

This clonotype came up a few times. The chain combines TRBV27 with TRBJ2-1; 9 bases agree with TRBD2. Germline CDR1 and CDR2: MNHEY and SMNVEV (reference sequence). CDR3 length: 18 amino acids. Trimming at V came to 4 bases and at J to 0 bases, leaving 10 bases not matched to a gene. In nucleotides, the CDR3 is TGTGCCAGCAGTTCCCGGGGGCTAGCGGGGTTCTCCTACAATGAGCAGTTCTTC. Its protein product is CASSSRGLAGFSYNEQFF.

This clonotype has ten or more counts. CDR3 region: CASSPGRGQGPTDTQYF. CDR3 DNA: TGTGCCAGCAGTCCGGGTCGGGGACAGGGGCCCACAGATACGCAGTATTTT. This rearrangement joins TRBV2 to TRBJ2-3; 10 bases match TRBD1. V trimming: 5 bases; J trimming: 2 bases; junction bases outside the gene matches: 10. In germline, CDR1 is SNHLY, CDR2 FYNNEI. The CDR3 covers 17 residues.

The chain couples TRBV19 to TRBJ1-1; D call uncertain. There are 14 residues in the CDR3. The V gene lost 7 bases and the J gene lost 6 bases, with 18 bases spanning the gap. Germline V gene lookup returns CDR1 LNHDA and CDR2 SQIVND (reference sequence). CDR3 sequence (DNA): TGTGCCAGTACCCCGACCGCCGATTCGCCTGAAGCTTTCTTT. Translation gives CASTPTADSPEAFF.

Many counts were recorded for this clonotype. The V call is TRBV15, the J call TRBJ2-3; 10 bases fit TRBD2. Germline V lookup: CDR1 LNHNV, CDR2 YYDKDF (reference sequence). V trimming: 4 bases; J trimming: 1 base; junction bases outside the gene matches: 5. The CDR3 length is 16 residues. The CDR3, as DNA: TGTGCCACCAGCATCCTAACTAGCGGGGGCACAGATACGCAGTATTTT. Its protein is CATSILTSGGTDTQYF.

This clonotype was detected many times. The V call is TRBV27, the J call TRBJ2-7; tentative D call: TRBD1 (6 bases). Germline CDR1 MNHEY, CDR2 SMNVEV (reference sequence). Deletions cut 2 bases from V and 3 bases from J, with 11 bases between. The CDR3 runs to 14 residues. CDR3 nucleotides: TGTGCCAGCAGTTTAAGGGGGAGTAACTACGAGCAGTACTTC. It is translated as CASSLRGSNYEQYF.

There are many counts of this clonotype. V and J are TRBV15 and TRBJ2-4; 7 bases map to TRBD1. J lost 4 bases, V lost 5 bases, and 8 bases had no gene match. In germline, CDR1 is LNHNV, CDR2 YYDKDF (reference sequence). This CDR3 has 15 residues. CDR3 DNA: TGTGCCACCAGCGGACAACCGGGACAGAAAAACATTCAGTACTTC. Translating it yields CATSGQPGQKNIQYF.

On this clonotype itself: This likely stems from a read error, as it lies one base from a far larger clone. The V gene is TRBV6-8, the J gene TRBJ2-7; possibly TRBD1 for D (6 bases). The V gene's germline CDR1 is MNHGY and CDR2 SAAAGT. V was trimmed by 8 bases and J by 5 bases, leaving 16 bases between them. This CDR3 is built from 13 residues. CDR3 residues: CASVPVGGNEQYF. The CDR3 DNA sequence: TGTGCCAGCGTTCCGGTAGGGGGTAACGAGCAGTACTTC.

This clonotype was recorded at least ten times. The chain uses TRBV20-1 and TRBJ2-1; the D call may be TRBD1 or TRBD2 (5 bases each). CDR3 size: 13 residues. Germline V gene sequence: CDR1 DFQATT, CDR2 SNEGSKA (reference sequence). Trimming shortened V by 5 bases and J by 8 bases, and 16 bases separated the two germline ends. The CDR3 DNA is TGCAGTGCTCACATGGGGGAGTCCGATGAGCAGTTCTTC. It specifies CSAHMGESDEQFF.

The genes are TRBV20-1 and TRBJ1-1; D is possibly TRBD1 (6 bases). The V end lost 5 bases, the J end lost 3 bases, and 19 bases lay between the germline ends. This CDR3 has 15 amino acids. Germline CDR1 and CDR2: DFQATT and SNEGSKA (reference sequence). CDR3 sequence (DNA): TGCAGTGCTCCGCAGGGGATTTTCGGGGACACTGAAGCTTTCTTT. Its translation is CSAPQGIFGDTEAFF.

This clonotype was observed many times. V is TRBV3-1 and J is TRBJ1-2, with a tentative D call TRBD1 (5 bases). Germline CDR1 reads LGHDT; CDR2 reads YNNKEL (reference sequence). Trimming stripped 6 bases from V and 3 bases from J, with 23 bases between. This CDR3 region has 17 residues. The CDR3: CASRDKGHGFGDYGYTF. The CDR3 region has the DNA TGTGCCAGCAGGGACAAGGGGCACGGCTTCGGCGACTATGGCTACACCTTC.

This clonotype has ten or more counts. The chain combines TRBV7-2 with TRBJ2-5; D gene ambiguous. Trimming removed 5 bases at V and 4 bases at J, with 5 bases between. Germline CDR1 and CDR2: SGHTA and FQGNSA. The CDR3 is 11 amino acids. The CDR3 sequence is CASSTAETQYF. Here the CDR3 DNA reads TGTGCCAGCAGCACAGCAGAGACCCAGTACTTC.

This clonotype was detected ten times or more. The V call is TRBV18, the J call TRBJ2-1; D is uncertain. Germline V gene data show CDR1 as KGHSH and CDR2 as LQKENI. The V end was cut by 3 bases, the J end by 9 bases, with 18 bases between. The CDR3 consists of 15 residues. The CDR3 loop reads CASSPSSGKSGEQFF. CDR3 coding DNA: TGTGCCAGCTCACCTAGTTCGGGTAAATCGGGTGAGCAGTTCTTC.

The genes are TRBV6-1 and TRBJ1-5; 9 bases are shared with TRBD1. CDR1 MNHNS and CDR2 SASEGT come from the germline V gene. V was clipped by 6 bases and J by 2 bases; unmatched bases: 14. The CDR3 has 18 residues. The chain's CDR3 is CASRPGQGLSRGNQPQHF. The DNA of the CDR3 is TGTGCCAGCAGGCCTGGACAGGGGTTGAGTCGCGGCAATCAGCCCCAGCATTTT.

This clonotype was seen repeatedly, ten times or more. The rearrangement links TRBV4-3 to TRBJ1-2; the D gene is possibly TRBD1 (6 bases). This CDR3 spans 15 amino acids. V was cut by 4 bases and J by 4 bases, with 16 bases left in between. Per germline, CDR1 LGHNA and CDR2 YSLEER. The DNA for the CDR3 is TGCGCCAGCAGCCTATATCAGGGGATAGCCTATGGCTACACCTTC. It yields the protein CASSLYQGIAYGYTF.

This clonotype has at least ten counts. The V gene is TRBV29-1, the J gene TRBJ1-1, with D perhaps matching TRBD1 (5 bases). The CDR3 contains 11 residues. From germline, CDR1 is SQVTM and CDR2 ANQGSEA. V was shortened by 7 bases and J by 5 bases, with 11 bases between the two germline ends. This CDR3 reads CSARTGTEAFF. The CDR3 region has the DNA TGCAGCGCAAGAACAGGTACTGAAGCTTTCTTT.

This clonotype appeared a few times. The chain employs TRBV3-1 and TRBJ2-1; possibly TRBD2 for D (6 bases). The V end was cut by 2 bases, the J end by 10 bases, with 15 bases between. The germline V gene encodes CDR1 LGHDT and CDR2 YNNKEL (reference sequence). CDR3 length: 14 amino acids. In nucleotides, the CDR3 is TGTGCCAGCAGCCAAAGGACTAACCGAGGGGAGCAGTTCTTC. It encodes CASSQRTNRGEQFF.

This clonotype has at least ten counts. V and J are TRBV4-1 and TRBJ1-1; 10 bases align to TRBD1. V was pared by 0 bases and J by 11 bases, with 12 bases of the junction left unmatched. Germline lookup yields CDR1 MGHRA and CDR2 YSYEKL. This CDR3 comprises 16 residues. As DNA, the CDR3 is TGCGCCAGCAGCCAAGATCGGCGACAGGGGGCGATGAGGGCTTTCTTT. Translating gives CASSQDRRQGAMRAFF.

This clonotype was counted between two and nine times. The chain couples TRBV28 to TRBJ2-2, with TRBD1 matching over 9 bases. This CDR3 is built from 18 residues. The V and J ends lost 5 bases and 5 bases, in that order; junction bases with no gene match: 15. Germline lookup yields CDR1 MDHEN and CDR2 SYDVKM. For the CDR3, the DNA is TGTGCCAGCAGTCCCCCCCGATGGGACAGGGAATGGACCGGGGAGCTGTTTTTT. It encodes CASSPPRWDREWTGELFF.

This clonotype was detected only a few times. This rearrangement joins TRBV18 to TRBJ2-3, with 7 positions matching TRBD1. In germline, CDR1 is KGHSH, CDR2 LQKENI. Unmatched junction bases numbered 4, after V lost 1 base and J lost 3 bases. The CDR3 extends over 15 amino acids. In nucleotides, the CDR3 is TGTGCCAGCTCACCACGACAGGGTGGGACAGATACGCAGTATTTT. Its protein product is CASSPRQGGTDTQYF.

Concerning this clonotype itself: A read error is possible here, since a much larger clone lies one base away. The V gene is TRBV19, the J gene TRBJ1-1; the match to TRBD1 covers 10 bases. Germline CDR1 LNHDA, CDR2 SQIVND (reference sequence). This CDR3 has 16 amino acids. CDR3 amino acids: CPSSMGTGAAGTEAFF. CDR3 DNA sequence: TGTCCCAGTAGTATGGGGACAGGGGCCGCGGGCACTGAAGCTTTCTTT.

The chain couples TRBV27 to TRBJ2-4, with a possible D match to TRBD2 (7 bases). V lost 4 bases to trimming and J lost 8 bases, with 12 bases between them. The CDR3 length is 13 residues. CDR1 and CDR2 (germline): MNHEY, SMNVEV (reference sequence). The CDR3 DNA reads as TGTGCCAGCAGTTACAGGGAGGGGGACATTCAGTACTTC. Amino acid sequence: CASSYREGDIQYF.

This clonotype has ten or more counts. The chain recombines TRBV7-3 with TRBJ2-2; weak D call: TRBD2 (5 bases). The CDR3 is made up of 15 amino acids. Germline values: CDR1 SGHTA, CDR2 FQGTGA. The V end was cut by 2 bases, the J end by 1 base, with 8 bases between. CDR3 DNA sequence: TGTGCCAGCAGCTTAGGTGCGGGGAACACCGGGGAGCTGTTTTTT. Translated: CASSLGAGNTGELFF. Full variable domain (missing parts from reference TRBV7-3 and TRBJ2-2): GAGVSQTPSNKVTEKGKYVELRCDPISGHTALYWYRQSLGQGPEFLIYFQGTGAADDSGLPNDRFFAVRPEGSVSTLKIQRTERGDSAVYLCASSLGAGNTGELFFGEGSRLTVL.

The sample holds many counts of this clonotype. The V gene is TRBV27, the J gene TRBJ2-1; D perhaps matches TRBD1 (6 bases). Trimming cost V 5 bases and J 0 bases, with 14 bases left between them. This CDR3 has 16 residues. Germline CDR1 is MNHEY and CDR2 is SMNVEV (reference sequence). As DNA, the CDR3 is TGTGCCAGCAGTCCGCCAGACAGGATCTCCTACAATGAGCAGTTCTTC. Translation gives CASSPPDRISYNEQFF.

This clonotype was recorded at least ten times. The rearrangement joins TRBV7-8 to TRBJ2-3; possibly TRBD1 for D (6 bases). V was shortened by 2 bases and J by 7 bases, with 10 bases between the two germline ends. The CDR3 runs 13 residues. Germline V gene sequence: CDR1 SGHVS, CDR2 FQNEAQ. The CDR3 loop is CASSLNQGNTQYF. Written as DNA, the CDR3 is TGTGCCAGCAGCTTAAATCAGGGGAATACGCAGTATTTT.

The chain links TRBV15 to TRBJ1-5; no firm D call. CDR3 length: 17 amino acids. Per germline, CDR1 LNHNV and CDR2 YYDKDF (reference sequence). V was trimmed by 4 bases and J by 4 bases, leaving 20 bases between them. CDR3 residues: CATSTSGEGFGNQPQHF. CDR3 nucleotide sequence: TGTGCCACCAGCACCAGTGGGGAGGGTTTTGGGAATCAGCCCCAGCATTTT.

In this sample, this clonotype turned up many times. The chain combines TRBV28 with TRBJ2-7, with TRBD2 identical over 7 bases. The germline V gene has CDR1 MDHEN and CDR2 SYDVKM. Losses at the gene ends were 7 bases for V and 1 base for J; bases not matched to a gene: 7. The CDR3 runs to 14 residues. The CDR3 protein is CASIPAGISYEQYF. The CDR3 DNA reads TGTGCCAGCATTCCAGCGGGGATATCCTACGAGCAGTACTTC.

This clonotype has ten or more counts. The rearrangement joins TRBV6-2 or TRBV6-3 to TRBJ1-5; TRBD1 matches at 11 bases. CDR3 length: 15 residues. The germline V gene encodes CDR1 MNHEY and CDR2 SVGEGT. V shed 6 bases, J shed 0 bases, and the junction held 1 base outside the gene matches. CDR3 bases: TGTGCCAGCAGGGACAGGGGGCTTAGCAATCAGCCCCAGCATTTT. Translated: CASRDRGLSNQPQHF.

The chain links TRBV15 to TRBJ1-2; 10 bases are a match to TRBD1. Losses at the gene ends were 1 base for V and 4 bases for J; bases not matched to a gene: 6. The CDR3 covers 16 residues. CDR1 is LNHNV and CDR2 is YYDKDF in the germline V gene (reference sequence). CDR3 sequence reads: CATSRGRTGGPYGYTF. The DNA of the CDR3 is TGTGCCACCAGCAGAGGTCGGACAGGGGGTCCCTATGGCTACACCTTC.

The CDR3 nucleotides are TGTGCCAGCTCACCGGTGGATGTTAATTCACCCCTCCACTTT. Protein: CASSPVDVNSPLHF. V is TRBV18 and J is TRBJ1-6; D is undetermined. V was trimmed by 3 bases and J by 6 bases, leaving 9 bases between them. The CDR3 has 14 amino acids. Germline assignment: CDR1 KGHSH and CDR2 LQKENI. Supplemented by reference TRBV18 and TRBJ1-6, the full variable domain reads NAGVMQNPRHLVRRRGQEARLRCSPMKGHSHVYWYRQLPEEGLKFMVYLQKENIIDESGMPKERFSAEFPKEGPSILRIQQVVRGDSAAYFCASSPVDVNSPLHFGNGTRLTVT.

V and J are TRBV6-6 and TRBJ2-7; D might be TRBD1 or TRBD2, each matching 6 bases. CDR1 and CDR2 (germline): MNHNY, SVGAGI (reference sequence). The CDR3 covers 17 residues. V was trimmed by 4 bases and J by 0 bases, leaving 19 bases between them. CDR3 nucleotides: TGTGCCAGCAGTTCCCCCCCTCTCGGGGGCCTCTCCTACGAGCAGTACTTC. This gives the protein CASSSPPLGGLSYEQYF.

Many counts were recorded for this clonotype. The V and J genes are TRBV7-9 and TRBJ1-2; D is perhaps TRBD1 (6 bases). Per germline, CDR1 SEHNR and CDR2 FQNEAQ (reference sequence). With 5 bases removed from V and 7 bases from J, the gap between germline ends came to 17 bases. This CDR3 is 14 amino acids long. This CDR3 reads CASSPAGGPAGYTF. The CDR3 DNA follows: TGTGCCAGCAGCCCAGCGGGGGGCCCCGCTGGCTACACCTTC.

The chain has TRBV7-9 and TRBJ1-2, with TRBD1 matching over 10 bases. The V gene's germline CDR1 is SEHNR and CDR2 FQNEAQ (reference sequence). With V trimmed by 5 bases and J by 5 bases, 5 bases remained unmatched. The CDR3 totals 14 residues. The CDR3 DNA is TGTGCCAGCAGCGCCCGACAGGGGGCTTATGGCTACACCTTC. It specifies CASSARQGAYGYTF.